This entry features one T cell receptor beta chain sequence. The antigen is unknown. Produced via immunoSEQ multiplex PCR; TCRdb's table is partial and in-frame only. Of roughly 31,000 clones listed, around 70% were seen once; the top ten hold about 4%. The V end was cut by 2 bases, the J end by 8 bases, with 10 bases between. This CDR3 spans 12 amino acids. The source of the sample is a study of vaccination effects on CD4 cells after COVID-19. The study's findings and limits: Of the vaccine-induced clones from healthy vaccinees, merely 1 of 255 recognized common cold coronaviruses as well.

The culture ran for about eleven days before CD4+ T cells were isolated. Nobody among the vaccine recipients had prior SARS-CoV-2 infection (nucleocapsid antibodies were negative). The sequence derives from a human donor who received a COVID-19 vaccine. V is TRBV5-3 and J is TRBJ1-1; D not certain. TRBV5-3 is given ORF status, its function remaining uncertain. The starting material was CD4+ T cells from PBMCs cultured without peptide, obtained before COVID-19 vaccination. Here the CDR3 reads CARSFGGREAFF. The CDR3 nucleotides read TGTGCCAGAAGCTTCGGCGGGCGGGAAGCTTTCTTT.